This T cell receptor beta chain was observed in a study of CD8 T cells in ankylosing spondylitis. Notes on the study in general: Certain motif variants had earlier been reported in reactive arthritis synovial fluid and blood. Within ankylosing spondylitis blood, a TCR beta motif made up of eight or nine highly homologous variants appeared to be characteristic.

A single record per CDR3 protein comes from TCRdb applying MiXCR to the 5' RACE reads. Here the sample spans a few hundred thousand distinct CDR3 sequences, about 22% being singletons. The ends were cut back, 7 bases at V and 0 bases at J, with 5 bases in the middle. This CDR3 spans 13 amino acids. Germline V gene sequence: CDR1 SGHRS, CDR2 YFSETQ. A few counts support this clonotype. Its matching antigen is unknown. The source of this sequence is a male donor with ankylosing spondylitis. This chain uses TRBV5-1 with TRBJ1-6; D uncertain. Sample: blood, either unsorted or a sorted T cell fraction (not recorded which). The CDR3 nucleotides are TGCGCCAGCGGAAGCTCCTATAATTCACCCCTCCACTTT. It translates to CASGSSYNSPLHF.